The 5 T cell receptor beta chains listed next were all sequenced from one sample in a study of OX40 agonist ivuxolimab in advanced cancers. Profiled with immunoSEQ multiplex PCR; TCRdb holds only in-frame clones, not every one. The sample has over 100,000 clones; just under 95% are singletons. Sample: CD4+ or CD8+ T cells sorted from blood, taken in a trial of the OX40 agonist ivuxolimab. Every receptor here comes from an adult with an advanced solid tumor such as melanoma, head and neck, liver or kidney cancer.

The chain uses TRBV6-4 and TRBJ2-3; 9 bases are a match to TRBD2. The CDR3 is 14 amino acids. Germline V lookup: CDR1 MRHNA, CDR2 SNTAGT. V dropped 5 bases and J dropped 6; count of bases not matched to a gene: 6. In DNA, the CDR3 is TGTGCCAGCAGTCTGGGACTAGCATCCGATACGCAGTATTTT. This encodes CASSLGLASDTQYF.

The chain combines TRBV4-2 with TRBJ2-3; TRBD2 might be the D (7 bases). The length of the CDR3 is 14 residues. The germline V gene has CDR1 LGHNA and CDR2 YNFKEQ. Trimming took off 7 bases at V and 3 bases at J, with 14 bases between the two ends. The CDR3 loop is CASNRGGATDTQYF. Here the CDR3 DNA reads TGTGCCAGCAACCGTGGGGGGGCGACAGATACGCAGTATTTT.

Remarks on this clone: In the same sample, other DNA sequences code for this CDR3. The chain joins TRBV6-6 to TRBJ1-1; 8 nucleotides align to TRBD1. CDR1 is MNHNY and CDR2 is SVGAGI in the germline V gene (reference sequence). With V trimmed by 6 bases and J by 7 bases, 16 bases remained unmatched. There are 16 residues in the CDR3. DNA of the CDR3: TGTGCCAGCAGGCGAAGCCGAAACCAGGGGGCCGGTGAAGCTTTCTTT. Translated, it gives CASRRSRNQGAGEAFF.

V gene TRBV28 combines with J gene TRBJ1-1; 8 bases align to TRBD1. Per the germline V gene, CDR1 is MDHEN and CDR2 is SYDVKM. With 5 bases clipped from V and 6 bases from J, the junction kept 5 bases outside the gene matches. CDR3 length equals 13 residues. The DNA of the CDR3 is TGTGCCAGCAGTACTCGGACAGGGTCTGAAGCTTTCTTT. Translating gives CASSTRTGSEAFF.

The V call is TRBV19, the J call TRBJ1-2; 7 bases align to TRBD1. V shed 7 bases, J shed 6 bases, and the junction held 8 bases outside the gene matches. The CDR3 has 13 amino acids. Germline V gene data show CDR1 as LNHDA and CDR2 as SQIVND (reference sequence). CDR3 sequence (DNA): TGTGCCAGTAACGACAGGGTAAACGATGGCTACACCTTC. It translates to CASNDRVNDGYTF.